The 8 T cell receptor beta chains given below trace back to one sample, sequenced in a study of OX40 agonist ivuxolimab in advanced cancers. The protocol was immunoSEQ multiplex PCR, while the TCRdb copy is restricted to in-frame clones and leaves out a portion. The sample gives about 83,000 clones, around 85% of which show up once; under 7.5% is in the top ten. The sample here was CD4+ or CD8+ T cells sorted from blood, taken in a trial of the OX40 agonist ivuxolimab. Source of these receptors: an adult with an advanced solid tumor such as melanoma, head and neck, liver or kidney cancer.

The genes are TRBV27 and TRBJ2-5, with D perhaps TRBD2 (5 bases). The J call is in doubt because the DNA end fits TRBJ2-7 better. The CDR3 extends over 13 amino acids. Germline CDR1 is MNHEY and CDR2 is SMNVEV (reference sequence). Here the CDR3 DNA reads TGTGCCAGCGGAACTAGTAATAACTACGAGCAGTACTTC. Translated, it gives CASGTSNNYEQYF.

CDR3 sequence: CASSQSSGNTIYF. The CDR3 DNA reads as TGTGCCAGCAGCCAGAGCTCTGGAAACACCATATATTTT. The genes are TRBV7-6 and TRBJ1-3; D not resolved. The length of the CDR3 is 13 residues. The V and J ends lost 5 bases and 0 bases respectively, with 5 bases between them. Germline CDR1 is SGHVS and CDR2 is FNYEAQ.

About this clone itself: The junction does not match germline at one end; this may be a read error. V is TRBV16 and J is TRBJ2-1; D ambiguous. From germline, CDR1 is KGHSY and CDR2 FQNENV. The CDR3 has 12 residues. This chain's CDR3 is CASNQGLGRQFF. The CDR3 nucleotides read TGTGCCAGCAACCAAGGGCTAGGACGGCAGTTCTTC.

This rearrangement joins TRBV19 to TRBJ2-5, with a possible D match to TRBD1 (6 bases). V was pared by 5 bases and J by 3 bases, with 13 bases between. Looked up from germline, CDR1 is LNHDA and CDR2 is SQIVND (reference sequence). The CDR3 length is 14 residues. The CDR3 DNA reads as TGTGCCAGTAGTCTCGGACAGCCTGAAGAGACCCAGTACTTC. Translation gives CASSLGQPEETQYF. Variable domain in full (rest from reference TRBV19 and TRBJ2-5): DGGITQSPKYLFRKEGQNVTLSCEQNLNHDAMYWYRQDPGQGLRLIYYSQIVNDFQKGDIAEGYSVSREKKESFPLTVTSAQKNPTAFYLCASSLGQPEETQYFGPGTRLLVL.

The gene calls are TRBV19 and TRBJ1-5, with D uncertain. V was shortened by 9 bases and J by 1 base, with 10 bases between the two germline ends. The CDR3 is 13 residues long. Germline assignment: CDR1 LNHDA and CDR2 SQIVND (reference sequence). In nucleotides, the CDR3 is TGTGCCAGCGGTGAATGGAGCAATCAGCCCCAGCATTTT. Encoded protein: CASGEWSNQPQHF.

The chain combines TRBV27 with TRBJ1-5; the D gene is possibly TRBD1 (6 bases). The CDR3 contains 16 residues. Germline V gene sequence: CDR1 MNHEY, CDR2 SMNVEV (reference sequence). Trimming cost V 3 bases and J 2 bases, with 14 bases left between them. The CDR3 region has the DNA TGTGCCAGCAGTTTCAAGGCAGGGGTGCGCAATCAGCCCCAGCATTTT. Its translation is CASSFKAGVRNQPQHF.

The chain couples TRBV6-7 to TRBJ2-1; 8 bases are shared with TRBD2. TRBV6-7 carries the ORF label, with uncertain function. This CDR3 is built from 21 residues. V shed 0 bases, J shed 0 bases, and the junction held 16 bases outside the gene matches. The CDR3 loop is CASSYSVGREAFLSSYNEQFF. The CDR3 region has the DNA TGTGCCAGCAGTTACTCTGTCGGGCGGGAGGCTTTTCTTAGCTCCTACAATGAGCAGTTCTTC.

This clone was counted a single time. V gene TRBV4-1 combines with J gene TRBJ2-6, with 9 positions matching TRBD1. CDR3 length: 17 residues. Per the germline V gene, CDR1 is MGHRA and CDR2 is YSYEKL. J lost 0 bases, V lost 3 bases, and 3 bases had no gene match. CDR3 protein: CASSHGTGSSGANVLTF. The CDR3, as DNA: TGCGCCAGCAGCCACGGGACAGGGAGCTCTGGGGCCAACGTCCTGACTTTC.